This T cell receptor (beta chain) was sequenced in a study of shared clonotypes between healthy human individuals. Whole-study results and caveats: Investigators expected sequencing depth to affect clonotype sharing among donors. Though the depth was large, rarefaction showed that sorted-subset sequencing was incomplete.

V was pared by 4 bases and J by 7 bases, with 11 bases between. The CDR3 runs 13 residues. Germline CDR1 and CDR2: SNHLY and FYNNEI. As processed by the authors: Junction-only sequences produced by ImmunoSEQ had no quality scores, so filtering differed. Libraries were prepared by immunoSEQ multiplex PCR; TCRdb keeps only in-frame clonotypes and omits some of them. Clonal size and the V and J genes are those of that table, whereas D and trimming came from the DNA. The data show roughly 320,000 clones, 87% seen once. With respect to this clone: As yet, its antigen is unknown.

CD45RO+ cells joined CCR7-negative CD45RA+ TemRA cells to form CD8 memory. The chain is built from TRBV2 and TRBJ1-5; D remains unclear. This TCR derives from a man aged 18-30 years in good health. Sequenced input: memory CD8+ T cells sorted from blood. Subset defined: CD45RO+ cells pooled with CCR7-negative TemRA cells. CDR3 in DNA: TGTGCCAGCAGTGGATTAGGGAACCAGCCCCAGCATTTT. Translation: CASSGLGNQPQHF.